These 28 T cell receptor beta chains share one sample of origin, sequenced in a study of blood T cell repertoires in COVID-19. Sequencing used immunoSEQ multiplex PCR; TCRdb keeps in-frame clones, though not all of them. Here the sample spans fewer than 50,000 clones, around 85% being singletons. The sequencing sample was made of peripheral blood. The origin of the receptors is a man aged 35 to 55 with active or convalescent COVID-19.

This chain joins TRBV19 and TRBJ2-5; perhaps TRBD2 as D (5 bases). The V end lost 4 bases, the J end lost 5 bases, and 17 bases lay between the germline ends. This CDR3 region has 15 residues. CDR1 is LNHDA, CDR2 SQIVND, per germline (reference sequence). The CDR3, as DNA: TGTGCCAGTAGTAGGAGAGAAGCGGCCATGGAGACCCAGTACTTC. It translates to CASSRREAAMETQYF. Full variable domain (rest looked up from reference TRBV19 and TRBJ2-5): DGGITQSPKYLFRKEGQNVTLSCEQNLNHDAMYWYRQDPGQGLRLIYYSQIVNDFQKGDIAEGYSVSREKKESFPLTVTSAQKNPTAFYLCASSRREAAMETQYFGPGTRLLVL.

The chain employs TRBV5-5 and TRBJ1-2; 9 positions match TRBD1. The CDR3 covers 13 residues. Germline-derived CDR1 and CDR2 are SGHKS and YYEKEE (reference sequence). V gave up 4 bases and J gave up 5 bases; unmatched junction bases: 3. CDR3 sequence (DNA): TGTGCCAGCAGCACACAGGGGGCGTATGGCTACACCTTC. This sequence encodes CASSTQGAYGYTF. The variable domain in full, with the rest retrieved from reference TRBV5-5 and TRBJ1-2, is DAGVTQSPTHLIKTRGQQVTLRCSPISGHKSVSWYQQVLGQGPQFIFQYYEKEERGRGNFPDRFSARQFPNYSSELNVNALLLGDSALYLCASSTQGAYGYTFGSGTRLTVV.

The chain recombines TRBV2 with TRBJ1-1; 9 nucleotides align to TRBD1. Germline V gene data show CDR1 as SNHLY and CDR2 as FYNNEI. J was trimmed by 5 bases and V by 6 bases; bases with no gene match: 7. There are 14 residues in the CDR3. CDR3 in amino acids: CASRGGQGYTEAFF. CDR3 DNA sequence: TGTGCCAGCAGAGGGGGACAGGGATATACTGAAGCTTTCTTT.

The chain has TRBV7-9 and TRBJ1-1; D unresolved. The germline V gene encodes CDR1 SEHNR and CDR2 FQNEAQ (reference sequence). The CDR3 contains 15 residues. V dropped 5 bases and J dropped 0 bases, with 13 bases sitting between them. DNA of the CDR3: TGTGCCAGCAGCCCGGGAGACGGTATGAACACTGAAGCTTTCTTT. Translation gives CASSPGDGMNTEAFF.

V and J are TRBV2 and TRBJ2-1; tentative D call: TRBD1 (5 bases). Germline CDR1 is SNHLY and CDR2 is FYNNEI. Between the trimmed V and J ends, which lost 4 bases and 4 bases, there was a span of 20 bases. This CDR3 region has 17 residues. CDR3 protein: CASSAPTVGSGYNEQFF. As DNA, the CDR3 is TGTGCCAGCAGTGCCCCTACAGTTGGCTCAGGGTACAATGAGCAGTTCTTC.

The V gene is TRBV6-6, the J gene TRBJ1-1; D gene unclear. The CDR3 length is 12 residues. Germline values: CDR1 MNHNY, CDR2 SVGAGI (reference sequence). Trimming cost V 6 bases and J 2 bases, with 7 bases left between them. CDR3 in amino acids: CASRNVNTEAFF. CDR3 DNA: TGTGCCAGCAGAAATGTAAACACTGAAGCTTTCTTT.

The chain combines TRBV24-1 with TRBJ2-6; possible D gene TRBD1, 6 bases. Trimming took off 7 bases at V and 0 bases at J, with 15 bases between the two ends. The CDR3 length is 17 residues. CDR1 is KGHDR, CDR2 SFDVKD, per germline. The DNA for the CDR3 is TGTGCCACCAGCCACCGTACAGGGATCTCTGGGGCCAACGTCCTGACTTTC. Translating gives CATSHRTGISGANVLTF.

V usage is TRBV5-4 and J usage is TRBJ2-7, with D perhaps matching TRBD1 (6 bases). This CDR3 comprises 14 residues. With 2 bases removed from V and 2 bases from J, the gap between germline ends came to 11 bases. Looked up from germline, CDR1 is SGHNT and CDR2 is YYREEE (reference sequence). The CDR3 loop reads CASSFRDIPYEQYF. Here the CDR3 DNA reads TGTGCCAGCAGCTTCCGGGACATCCCCTACGAGCAGTACTTC.

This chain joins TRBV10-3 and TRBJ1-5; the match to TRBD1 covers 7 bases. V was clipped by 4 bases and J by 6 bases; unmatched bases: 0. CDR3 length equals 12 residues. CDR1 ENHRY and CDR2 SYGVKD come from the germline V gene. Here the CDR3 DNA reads TGTGCCATCAGTGCAGGGGGTCAGCCCCAGCATTTT. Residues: CAISAGGQPQHF.

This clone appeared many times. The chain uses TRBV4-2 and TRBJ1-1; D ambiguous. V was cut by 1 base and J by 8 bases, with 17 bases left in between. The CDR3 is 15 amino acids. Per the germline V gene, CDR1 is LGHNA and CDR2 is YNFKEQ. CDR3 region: CASSQGASGLGEAFF. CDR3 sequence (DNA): TGTGCCAGCAGCCAAGGAGCTAGCGGGTTAGGCGAAGCTTTCTTT.

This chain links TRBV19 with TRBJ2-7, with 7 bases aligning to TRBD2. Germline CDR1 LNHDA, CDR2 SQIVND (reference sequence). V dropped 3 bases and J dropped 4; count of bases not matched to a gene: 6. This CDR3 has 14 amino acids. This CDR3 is CASSMASGEYEQYF. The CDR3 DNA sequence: TGTGCCAGTAGTATGGCTAGCGGAGAATACGAGCAGTACTTC.

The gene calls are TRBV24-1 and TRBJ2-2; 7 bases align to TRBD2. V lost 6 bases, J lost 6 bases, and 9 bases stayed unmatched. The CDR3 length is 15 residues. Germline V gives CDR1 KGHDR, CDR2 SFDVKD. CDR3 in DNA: TGTGCCACCAGTCAAGCGGGAATATCCCCCGGGGAGCTGTTTTTT. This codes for CATSQAGISPGELFF.

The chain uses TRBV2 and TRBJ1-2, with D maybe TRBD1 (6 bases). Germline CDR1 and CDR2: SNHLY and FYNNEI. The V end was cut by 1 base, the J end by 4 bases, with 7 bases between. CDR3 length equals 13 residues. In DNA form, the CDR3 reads TGTGCCAGCAGTGAAGAAGGGGGCTATGGCTACACCTTC. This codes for CASSEEGGYGYTF.

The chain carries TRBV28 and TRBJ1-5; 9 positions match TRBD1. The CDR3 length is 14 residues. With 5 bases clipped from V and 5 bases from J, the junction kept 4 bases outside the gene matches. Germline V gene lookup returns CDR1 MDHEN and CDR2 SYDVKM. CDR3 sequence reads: CASSPGTGYQPQHF. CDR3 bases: TGTGCCAGCAGTCCCGGGACAGGGTATCAGCCCCAGCATTTT.

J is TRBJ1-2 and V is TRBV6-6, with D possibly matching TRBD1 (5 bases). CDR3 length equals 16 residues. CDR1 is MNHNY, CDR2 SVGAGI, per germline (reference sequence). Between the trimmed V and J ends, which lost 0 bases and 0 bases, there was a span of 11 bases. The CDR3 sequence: CASSYSLGAANYGYTF. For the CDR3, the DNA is TGTGCCAGCAGTTACTCTTTAGGGGCAGCTAACTATGGCTACACCTTC.

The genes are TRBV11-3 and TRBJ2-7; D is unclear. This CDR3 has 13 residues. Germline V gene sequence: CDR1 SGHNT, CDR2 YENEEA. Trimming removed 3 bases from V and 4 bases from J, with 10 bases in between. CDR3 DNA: TGTGCCAGCAGCTTTATCGATGAGTACGAGCAGTACTTC. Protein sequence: CASSFIDEYEQYF.

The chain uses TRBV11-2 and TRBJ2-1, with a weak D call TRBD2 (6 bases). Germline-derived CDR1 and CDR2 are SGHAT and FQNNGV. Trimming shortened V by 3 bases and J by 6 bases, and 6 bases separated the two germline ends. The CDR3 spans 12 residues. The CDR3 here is CASSFGGNEQFF. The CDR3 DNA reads TGTGCCAGCAGCTTCGGGGGCAATGAGCAGTTCTTC.

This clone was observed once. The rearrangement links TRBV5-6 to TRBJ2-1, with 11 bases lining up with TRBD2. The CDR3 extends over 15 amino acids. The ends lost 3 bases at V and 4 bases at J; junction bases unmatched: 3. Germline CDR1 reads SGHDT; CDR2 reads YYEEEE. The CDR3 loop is CASSSGLAAYNEQFF. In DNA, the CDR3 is TGTGCCAGCAGCTCGGGACTAGCGGCTTACAATGAGCAGTTCTTC.

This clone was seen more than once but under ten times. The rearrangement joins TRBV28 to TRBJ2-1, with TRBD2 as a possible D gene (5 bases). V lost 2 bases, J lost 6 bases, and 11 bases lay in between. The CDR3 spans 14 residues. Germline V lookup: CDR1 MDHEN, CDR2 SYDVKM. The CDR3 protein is CASSLPGLSNEQFF. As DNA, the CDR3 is TGTGCCAGCAGTTTACCTGGACTTTCCAATGAGCAGTTCTTC.

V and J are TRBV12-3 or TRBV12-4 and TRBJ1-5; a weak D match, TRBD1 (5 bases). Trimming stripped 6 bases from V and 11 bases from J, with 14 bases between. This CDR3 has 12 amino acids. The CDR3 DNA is TGTGCCAGCAGCGGGGGTTTAATCTCCCAGCATTTT. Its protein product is CASSGGLISQHF.

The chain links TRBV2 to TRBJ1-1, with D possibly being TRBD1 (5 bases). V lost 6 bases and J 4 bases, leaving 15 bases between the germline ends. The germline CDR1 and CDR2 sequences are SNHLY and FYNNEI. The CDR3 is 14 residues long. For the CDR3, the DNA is TGTGCCAGCAGGGTGGTGGGGGAGGGCACTGAAGCTTTCTTT. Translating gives CASRVVGEGTEAFF.

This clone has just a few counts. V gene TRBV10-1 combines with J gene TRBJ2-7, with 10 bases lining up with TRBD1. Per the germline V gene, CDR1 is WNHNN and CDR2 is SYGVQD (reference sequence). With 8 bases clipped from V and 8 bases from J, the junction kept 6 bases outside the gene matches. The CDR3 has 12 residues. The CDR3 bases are TGCGCCAGCGGGGACAGGGGTAAAAAGCAGTACTTC. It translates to CASGDRGKKQYF.

DNA for the CDR3: TGTGCCAGCTCACCGAAGCAGGGGGGAAGCGGCGAAAAACTGTTTTTT. Translation: CASSPKQGGSGEKLFF. The J gene is TRBJ1-4, the V gene TRBV18, with 7 bases aligning to TRBD1. Germline CDR1 is KGHSH and CDR2 is LQKENI. This CDR3 region has 16 residues. J lost 8 bases, V lost 3 bases, and 12 bases had no gene match.

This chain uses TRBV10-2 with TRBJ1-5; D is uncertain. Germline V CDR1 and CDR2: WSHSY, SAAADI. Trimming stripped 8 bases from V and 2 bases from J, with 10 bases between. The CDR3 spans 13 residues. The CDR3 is CASGSGGNQPQHF. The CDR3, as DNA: TGCGCCAGCGGGTCCGGGGGCAATCAGCCCCAGCATTTT.

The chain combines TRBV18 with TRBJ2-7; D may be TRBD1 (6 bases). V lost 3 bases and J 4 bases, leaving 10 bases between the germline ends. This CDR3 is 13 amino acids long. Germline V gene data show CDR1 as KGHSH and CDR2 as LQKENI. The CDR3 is CASSPDRKYEQYF. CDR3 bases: TGTGCCAGCTCACCGGACAGAAAATACGAGCAGTACTTC.

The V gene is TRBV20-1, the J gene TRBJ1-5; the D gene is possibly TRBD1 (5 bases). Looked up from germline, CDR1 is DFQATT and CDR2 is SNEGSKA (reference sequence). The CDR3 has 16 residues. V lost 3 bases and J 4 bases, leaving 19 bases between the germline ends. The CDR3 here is CSASSGTINGNQPQHF. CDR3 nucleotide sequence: TGCAGTGCTAGTAGCGGGACCATAAACGGGAATCAGCCCCAGCATTTT.

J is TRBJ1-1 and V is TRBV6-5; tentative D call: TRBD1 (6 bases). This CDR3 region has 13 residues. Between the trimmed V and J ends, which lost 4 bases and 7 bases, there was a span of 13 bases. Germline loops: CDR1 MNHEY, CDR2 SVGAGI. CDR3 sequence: CASSLNRADEAFF. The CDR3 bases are TGTGCCAGCAGTTTAAACAGGGCCGATGAAGCTTTCTTT.

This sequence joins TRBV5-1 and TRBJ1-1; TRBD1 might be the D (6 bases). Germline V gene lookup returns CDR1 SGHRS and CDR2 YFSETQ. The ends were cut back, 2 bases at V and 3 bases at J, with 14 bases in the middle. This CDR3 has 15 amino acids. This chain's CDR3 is CASSFDGQPDTEAFF. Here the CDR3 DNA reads TGCGCCAGCAGCTTCGACGGACAGCCTGACACTGAAGCTTTCTTT.